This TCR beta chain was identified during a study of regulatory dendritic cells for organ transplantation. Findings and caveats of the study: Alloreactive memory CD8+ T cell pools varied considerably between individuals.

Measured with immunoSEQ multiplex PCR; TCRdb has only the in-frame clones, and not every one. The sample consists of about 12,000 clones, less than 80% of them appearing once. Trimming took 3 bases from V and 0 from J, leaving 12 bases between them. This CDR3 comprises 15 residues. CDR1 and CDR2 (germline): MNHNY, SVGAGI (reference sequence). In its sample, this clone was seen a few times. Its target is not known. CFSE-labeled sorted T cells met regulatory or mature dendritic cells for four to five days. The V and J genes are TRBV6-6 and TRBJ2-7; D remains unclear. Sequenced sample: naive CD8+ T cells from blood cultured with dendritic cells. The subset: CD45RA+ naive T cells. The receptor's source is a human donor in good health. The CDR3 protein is CASSYRRLFSYEQYF. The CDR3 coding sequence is TGTGCCAGCAGTTATCGGCGGCTGTTCTCCTACGAGCAGTACTTC.